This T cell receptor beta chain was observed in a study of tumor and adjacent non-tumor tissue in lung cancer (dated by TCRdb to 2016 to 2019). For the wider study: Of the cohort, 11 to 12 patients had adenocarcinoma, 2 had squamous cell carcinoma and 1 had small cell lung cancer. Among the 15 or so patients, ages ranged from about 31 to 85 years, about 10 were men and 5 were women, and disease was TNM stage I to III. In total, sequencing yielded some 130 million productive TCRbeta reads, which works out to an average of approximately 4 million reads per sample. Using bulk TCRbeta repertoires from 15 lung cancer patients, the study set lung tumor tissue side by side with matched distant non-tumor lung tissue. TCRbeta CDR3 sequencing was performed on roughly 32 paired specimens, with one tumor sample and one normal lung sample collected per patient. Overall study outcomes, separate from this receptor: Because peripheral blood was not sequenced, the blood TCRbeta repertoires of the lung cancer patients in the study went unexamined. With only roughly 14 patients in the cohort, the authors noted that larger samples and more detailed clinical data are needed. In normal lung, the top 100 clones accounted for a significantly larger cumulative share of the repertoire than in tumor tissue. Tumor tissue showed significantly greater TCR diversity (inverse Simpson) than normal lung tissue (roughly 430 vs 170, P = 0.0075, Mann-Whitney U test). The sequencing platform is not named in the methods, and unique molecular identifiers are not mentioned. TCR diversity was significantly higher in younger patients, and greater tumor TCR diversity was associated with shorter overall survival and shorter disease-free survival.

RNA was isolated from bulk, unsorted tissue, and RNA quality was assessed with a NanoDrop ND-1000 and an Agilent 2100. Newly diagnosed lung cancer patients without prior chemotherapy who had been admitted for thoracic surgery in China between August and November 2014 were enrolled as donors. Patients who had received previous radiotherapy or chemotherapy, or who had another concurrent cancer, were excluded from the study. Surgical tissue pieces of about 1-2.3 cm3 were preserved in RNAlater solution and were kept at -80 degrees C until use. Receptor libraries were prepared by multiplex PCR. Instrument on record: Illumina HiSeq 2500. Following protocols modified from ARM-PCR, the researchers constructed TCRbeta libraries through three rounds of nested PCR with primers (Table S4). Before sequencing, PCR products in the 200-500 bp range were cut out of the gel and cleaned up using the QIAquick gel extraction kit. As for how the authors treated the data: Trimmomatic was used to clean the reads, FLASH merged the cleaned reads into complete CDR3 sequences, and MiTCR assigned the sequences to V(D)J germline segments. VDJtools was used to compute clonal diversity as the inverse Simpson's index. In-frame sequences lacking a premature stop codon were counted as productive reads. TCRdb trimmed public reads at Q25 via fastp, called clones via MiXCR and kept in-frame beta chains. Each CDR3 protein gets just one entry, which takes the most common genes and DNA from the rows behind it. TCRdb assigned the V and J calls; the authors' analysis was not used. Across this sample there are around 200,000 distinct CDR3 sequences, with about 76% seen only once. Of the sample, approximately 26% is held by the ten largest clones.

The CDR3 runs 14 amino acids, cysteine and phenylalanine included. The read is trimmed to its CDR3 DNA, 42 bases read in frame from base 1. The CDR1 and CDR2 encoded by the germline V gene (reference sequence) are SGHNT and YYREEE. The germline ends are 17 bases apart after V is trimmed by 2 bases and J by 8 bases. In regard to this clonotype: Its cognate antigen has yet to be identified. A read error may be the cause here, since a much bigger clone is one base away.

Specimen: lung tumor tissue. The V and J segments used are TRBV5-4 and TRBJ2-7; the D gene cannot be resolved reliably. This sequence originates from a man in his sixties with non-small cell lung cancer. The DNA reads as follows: TGTGCCAGCAGCTTAACCGGTCGCGTTGGGAAGCAGTACTTC. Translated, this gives CASSLTGRVGKQYF. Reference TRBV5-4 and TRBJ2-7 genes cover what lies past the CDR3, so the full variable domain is ETGVTQSPTHLIKTRGQQVTLRCSSQSGHNTVSWYQQALGQGPQFIFQYYREEENGRGNFPPRFSGLQFPNYSSELNVNALELDDSALYLCASSLTGRVGKQYFGPGTRLTVT.